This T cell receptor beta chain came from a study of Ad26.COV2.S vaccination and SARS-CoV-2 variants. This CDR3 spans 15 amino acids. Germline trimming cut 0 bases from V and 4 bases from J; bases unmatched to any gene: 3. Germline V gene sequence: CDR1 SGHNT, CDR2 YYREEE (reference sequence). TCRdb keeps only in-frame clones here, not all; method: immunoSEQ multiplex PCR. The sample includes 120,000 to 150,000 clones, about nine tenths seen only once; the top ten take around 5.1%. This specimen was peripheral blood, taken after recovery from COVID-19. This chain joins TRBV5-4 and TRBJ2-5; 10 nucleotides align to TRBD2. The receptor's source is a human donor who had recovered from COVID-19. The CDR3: CASSLALAGVETQYF. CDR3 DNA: TGTGCCAGCAGCTTGGCCCTAGCGGGGGTAGAGACCCAGTACTTC.